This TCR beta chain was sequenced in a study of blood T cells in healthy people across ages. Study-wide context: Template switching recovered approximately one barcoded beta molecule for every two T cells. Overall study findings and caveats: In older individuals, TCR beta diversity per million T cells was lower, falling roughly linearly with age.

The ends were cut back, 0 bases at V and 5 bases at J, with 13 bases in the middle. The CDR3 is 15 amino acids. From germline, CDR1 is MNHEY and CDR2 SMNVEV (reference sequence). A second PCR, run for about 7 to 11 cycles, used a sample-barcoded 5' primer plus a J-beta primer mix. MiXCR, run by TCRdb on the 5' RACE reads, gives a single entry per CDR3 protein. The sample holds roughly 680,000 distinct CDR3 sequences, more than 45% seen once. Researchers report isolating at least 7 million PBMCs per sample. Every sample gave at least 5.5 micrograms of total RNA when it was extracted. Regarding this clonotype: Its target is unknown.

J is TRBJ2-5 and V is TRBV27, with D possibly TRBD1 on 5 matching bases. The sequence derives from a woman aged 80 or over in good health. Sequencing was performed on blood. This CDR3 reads CASSLSYRTYETQYF. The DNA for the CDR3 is TGTGCCAGCAGTTTATCGTACCGGACATACGAGACCCAGTACTTC.